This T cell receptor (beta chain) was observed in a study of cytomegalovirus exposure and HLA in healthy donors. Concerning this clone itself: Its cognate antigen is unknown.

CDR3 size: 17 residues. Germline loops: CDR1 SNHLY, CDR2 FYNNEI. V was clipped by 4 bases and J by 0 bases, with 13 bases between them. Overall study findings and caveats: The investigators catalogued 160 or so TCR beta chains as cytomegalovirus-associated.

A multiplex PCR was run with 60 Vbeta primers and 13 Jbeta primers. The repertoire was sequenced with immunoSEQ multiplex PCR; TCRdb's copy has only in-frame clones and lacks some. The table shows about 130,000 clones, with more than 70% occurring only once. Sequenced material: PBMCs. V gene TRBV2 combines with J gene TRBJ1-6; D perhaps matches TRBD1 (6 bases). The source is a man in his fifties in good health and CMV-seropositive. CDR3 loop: CASSVSGALSYNSPLHF. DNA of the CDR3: TGTGCCAGCAGTGTCTCAGGGGCCCTCTCCTATAATTCACCCCTCCACTTT.